This entry concerns a single TCR beta chain. A much larger clone lies one base from this, so it may be a read error. This sample is drawn from a study of CD4 and CD8 cells across lung adenocarcinoma regions. There are 14 residues in the CDR3. Germline lookup yields CDR1 SGHVS and CDR2 FNYEAQ. J gave up 13 bases and V 1 base, and 7 bases lay outside the gene matches. Donors had localized lung adenocarcinoma, a non-small cell lung cancer. Using its own MiXCR run on the PCR reads, TCRdb lists one record per CDR3 protein. The sample has around 20,000 distinct CDR3 sequences; around half are singletons. The sequence was collected from a female donor with lung adenocarcinoma. The CD4 and CD8 labels of this study may be unreliable. Sequenced material: CD8+ T cells from the center of a lung tumor. The rearrangement joins TRBV7-6 to TRBJ2-1; 10 positions match TRBD1. The CDR3 DNA reads as TGTGCCAGCAGCTTAGTTGGGACAGGGGAGACCCAGTTCTTC. Encoded protein: CASSLVGTGETQFF.